This T cell receptor beta chain originates from a study of technical replicates of blood from a few donors. CDR1 is MNHEY, CDR2 SVGAGI, per germline. The V and J ends lost 6 bases and 4 bases respectively, with 15 bases between them. The CDR3 contains 14 residues. Sequencing was performed with immunoSEQ multiplex PCR; in TCRdb, only in-frame clones are kept and a portion is missing. The sample yields approximately 79,000 clones, roughly 94% seen once. The sample taken for sequencing was T cells isolated from PBMCs. This TCR was sampled from a human donor in good health. The J gene is TRBJ1-2, the V gene TRBV6-5; no firm D call. The CDR3 DNA sequence: TGTGCCAGCAGCGTAAGTTACACCAGCTATGGCTACACCTTC. This encodes CASSVSYTSYGYTF.